These T cell receptor beta chains were read from a single sample in a study of a mutant IDH1 vaccine in newly diagnosed glioma. Clones were sequenced by immunoSEQ multiplex PCR, and TCRdb holds only the in-frame ones, with some missing. Of 77,000 or so clones detected, roughly 77% appear once; the ten largest clones hold more than 5%. These receptors' antigens are unknown. The sequences come from PBMCs, collected from a glioma patient whose treatment included an IDH1 peptide vaccine. These receptors came from a middle-aged man with glioma. CDR3s include the opening cysteine and the closing phenylalanine or tryptophan. The D gene is left open where the match is weak. A clone size is listed for some rows: how often the clone was seen (once, few, many), or a class if it is expanded.

clone_size	v_call	d_call	j_call	cdr3_length	cdr3_nt	cdr3_aa
.	TRBV11-3	TRBD2	TRBJ2-2	16	TGTGCCAGCAGCTTAGTACTAGCGGAGAACACCGGGGAGCTGTTTTTT	CASSLVLAENTGELFF
.	TRBV9	TRBD1	TRBJ1-4	16	TGTGCCAGCAGCGTCGGACAGGGCGCAACTAATGAAAAACTGTTTTTT	CASSVGQGATNEKLFF
.	TRBV2	TRBD1	TRBJ1-2	12	TGTGCCAGCAGTGAAGGGCAGGGGGTATACACCTTC	CASSEGQGVYTF
few	TRBV29-1	.	TRBJ2-1	13	TGCAGCGTTGAGGGGATCGGAGGGAATGAGCAGTTCTTC	CSVEGIGGNEQFF
.	TRBV10-3	.	TRBJ2-3	13	TGTGCCATCATGGGGTCATATACAGATACGCAGTATTTT	CAIMGSYTDTQYF
.	TRBV15	TRBD1	TRBJ2-3	16	TGTGCCACCAGCGCTGGGACAGATACTAGCACAGATACGCAGTATTTT	CATSAGTDTSTDTQYF
.	TRBV4-2	TRBD1	TRBJ1-4	13	TGTGCCAGCAGACGGACAGGGGGAGAAAAACTGTTTTTT	CASRRTGGEKLFF
.	TRBV2	TRBD2	TRBJ2-7	16	TGTGCCAGCAGTGAAATGGCGAGCGGGAGGTCCTACGAGCAGTACTTC	CASSEMASGRSYEQYF
.	TRBV5-1	TRBD2	TRBJ2-1	15	TGCGCCAGCAGAGGGAGCGGGAGGGCGTTTAATGAGCAGTTCTTC	CASRGSGRAFNEQFF
.	TRBV10-3	TRBD2	TRBJ2-7	11	TGTGCCTCAGGACTAGAGGCCGAGCAGTACTTC	CASGLEAEQYF
.	TRBV28	.	TRBJ2-7	13	TGTGCCAGCAGTCGCAGGCCGCGCGGCGAGCAGTACTTC	CASSRRPRGEQYF
.	TRBV18	.	TRBJ1-5	15	TGTGCCAGCTCACCACGAGGGCAGGACAATCAGCCCCAGCATTTT	CASSPRGQDNQPQHF
.	TRBV5-1	.	TRBJ2-7	13	TGCGCCAGCAGCTTCGGCAGGAGCTACGAGCAGTACTTC	CASSFGRSYEQYF
.	TRBV28	.	TRBJ1-1	14	TGTGCCAGCAGTTTATCCAGCCTGAACACTGAAGCTTTCTTT	CASSLSSLNTEAFF
.	TRBV30	.	TRBJ2-7	13	TGTGCCTGGAGTCATAAGGGGGTAGGGAAGCAGTACTTC	CAWSHKGVGKQYF
.	TRBV4-3	.	TRBJ1-6	18	TGCGCCAGCAGCCAAGCACCCGGGACCGGTTCTTATAATTCACCCCTCCACTTT	CASSQAPGTGSYNSPLHF
.	TRBV5-1	.	TRBJ2-3	12	TGCGCCAGCAGCTTCCCCACAGATACGCAGTATTTT	CASSFPTDTQYF
.	TRBV18	.	TRBJ1-2	13	TGTGCCAGCTCTCCCGACAGGACATATGGCTACACCTTC	CASSPDRTYGYTF
.	TRBV19	.	TRBJ1-5	14	TGTGCCAGTAGTATTAGCAATAGCAATCAGCCCCAGCATTTT	CASSISNSNQPQHF
.	TRBV29-1	.	TRBJ2-5	13	TGCAGCGCATCCCTGGTATCCCAAGAGACCCAGTACTTC	CSASLVSQETQYF
few	TRBV28	.	TRBJ1-2	12	TGTGCCAGCAAGCAGGGTTCGGTTAGCTACACCTTC	CASKQGSVSYTF
.	TRBV5-1	.	TRBJ2-2	13	TGCGCCAGCACCCAGGGGGGGCCCGGGGAGCTGTTTTTT	CASTQGGPGELFF
.	TRBV28	.	TRBJ2-5	14	TGTGCCAGCAGATCTCTACAGGGCTGGGAGACCCAGTACTTC	CASRSLQGWETQYF
.	TRBV5-1	.	TRBJ1-2	14	TGCGCCAGCAGCGCGACGCGACCGGACTATGGCTACACCTTC	CASSATRPDYGYTF
.	TRBV7-8	TRBD1	TRBJ1-5	15	TGTGCCAGCAGCTTAGTACAGGGGAGTACTCAGCCCCAGCATTTT	CASSLVQGSTQPQHF
.	TRBV6-1	TRBD2	TRBJ2-3	18	TGTGCCAGCAGTGAAGCGCCGACAGCGGGACCTAGCACAGATACGCAGTATTTT	CASSEAPTAGPSTDTQYF
.	TRBV27	.	TRBJ2-1	13	TGTGCCAGCAGTTTACCCCGAAACAATGAGCAGTTCTTC	CASSLPRNNEQFF